The rows below give T cell receptor beta chains drawn from one sample of a study of T-cell reconstitution after alpha-beta-depleted transplantation in children. TCRdb re-called the PCR reads with MiXCR, one entry per CDR3 protein. The table has some 400,000 distinct CDR3 sequences, roughly 20% seen once; the top ten hold 3.5% to 4%. Sequenced material: PBMCs from the stem cell graft donor, taken from the stem cell graft. These receptors came from a human donor who donated a stem cell graft to a child with acute myeloid leukemia. Each CDR3 is given with its conserved first and last residue. The D gene is left open where the match is weak. Rows give clone size only sometimes, using once, few, many, or a class for an expanded clone.

J gene | V gene | CDR3 length | D gene | clone size | CDR3 protein | CDR3 DNA
TRBJ2-3 | TRBV20-1 | 16 | TRBD2 | - | CSARVPLAGVTDTQYF | TGCAGTGCTAGAGTCCCTCTAGCGGGAGTAACAGATACGCAGTATTTT
TRBJ2-7 | TRBV7-9 | 12 | - | few | CASSFERGEQYF | TGTGCCAGCAGCTTTGAACGGGGGGAGCAGTACTTC
TRBJ2-2 | TRBV12-3/TRBV12-4 | 14 | - | - | CASSLISYTGELFF | TGTGCCAGCAGTTTAATCTCCTACACCGGGGAGCTGTTTTTT
TRBJ1-6 | TRBV18 | 14 | TRBD1 | - | CASSPRDSTSPLHF | TGTGCCAGCTCACCTCGGGACAGCACTTCACCCCTCCACTTT
TRBJ2-1 | TRBV5-1 | 15 | TRBD1 | many | CASSLGQGGHNEQFF | TGCGCCAGCAGCTTGGGACAGGGTGGCCACAATGAGCAGTTCTTC
TRBJ1-2 | TRBV12-3/TRBV12-4 | 13 | - | many | CASGWVREYGYTF | TGTGCCAGCGGTTGGGTCAGGGAGTATGGCTACACCTTC
TRBJ2-7 | TRBV2 | 13 | - | - | CASSVDGDYEQYF | TGTGCCAGCAGTGTGGACGGTGACTACGAGCAGTACTTC
TRBJ2-7 | TRBV6-2/TRBV6-3 | 14 | TRBD1 | - | CASSTGATSYEQYF | TGTGCCAGCAGTACAGGGGCTACCTCCTACGAGCAGTACTTC
TRBJ2-5 | TRBV5-1 | 14 | - | - | CASSPLSGKETQYF | TGCGCCAGCAGCCCCCTATCGGGGAAAGAGACCCAGTACTTC
TRBJ2-1 | TRBV5-6 | 22 | TRBD1 | - | CASSLVSGWDRGTTSEYNEQFF | TGTGCCAGCAGCTTGGTATCGGGTTGGGACAGGGGGACCACGAGTGAGTACAATGAGCAGTTCTTC
TRBJ2-3 | TRBV12-3/TRBV12-4 | 16 | TRBD2 | many | CASSPGLAGGADTQYF | TGTGCCAGCAGTCCAGGACTAGCGGGAGGTGCGGATACGCAGTATTTT
TRBJ1-5 | TRBV10-2 | 14 | - | few | CASSEGQTGQPQHF | TGCGCCAGCAGTGAAGGACAGACCGGTCAGCCCCAGCATTTT
TRBJ2-7 | TRBV20-1 | 12 | - | few | CSARERGYEQYF | TGCAGTGCTAGAGAGCGGGGTTATGAGCAGTACTTC
TRBJ2-7 | TRBV3-1 | 15 | TRBD1 | - | CASSPADRSSYEQYF | TGTGCCAGCAGCCCGGCGGACAGGAGCTCCTACGAGCAGTACTTC
TRBJ2-1 | TRBV6-5 | 15 | TRBD2 | - | CASSLTGGGNNEQFF | TGTGCCAGCAGCTTAACGGGAGGGGGAAACAATGAGCAGTTCTTC
TRBJ2-7 | TRBV6-6 | 12 | - | - | CASGGSPYEQYF | TGTGCCAGCGGCGGGTCTCCCTACGAGCAGTACTTC
TRBJ2-1 | TRBV27 | 16 | - | few | CASSLILPRGYNEQFF | TGTGCCAGCAGTTTAATACTACCTCGAGGGTACAATGAGCAGTTCTTC
TRBJ2-7 | TRBV24-1 | 16 | TRBD2 | - | CATSAPGTSGSYEQYF | TGTGCCACCAGTGCCCCCGGGACTAGCGGCTCCTACGAGCAGTACTTC
TRBJ1-6 | TRBV5-1 | 16 | TRBD1 | few | CASSKTGEASVSPLHF | TGCGCCAGCAGCAAAACAGGGGAGGCTTCGGTTTCACCCCTCCACTTT
TRBJ2-3 | TRBV20-1 | 17 | TRBD2 | many | CSARDRSSGSNTDTQYF | TGCAGTGCTAGAGATAGGTCTAGCGGGAGTAACACAGATACGCAGTATTTT
TRBJ2-3 | TRBV7-9 | 12 | - | many | CASSLGEDTQYF | TGTGCCAGCAGTTTGGGGGAAGATACGCAGTATTTT
TRBJ2-1 | TRBV2 | 16 | TRBD2 | - | CASSSPSGRPYNEQFF | TGTGCCAGCAGTAGTCCTAGCGGGAGACCCTACAATGAGCAGTTCTTC
TRBJ1-2 | TRBV2 | 15 | - | few | CASRALGPGERGYTF | TGTGCCAGCAGGGCATTAGGTCCAGGGGAACGTGGCTACACCTTC
TRBJ2-1 | TRBV24-1 | 15 | - | - | CATSDLVRTPNEQFF | TGTGCCACCAGTGATTTAGTACGGACTCCTAATGAGCAGTTCTTC
TRBJ2-1 | TRBV4-3 | 14 | TRBD2 | - | CASSQGTSVGEQFF | TGCGCCAGCAGCCAAGGGACTAGCGTGGGTGAGCAGTTCTTC
TRBJ2-1 | TRBV18 | 15 | - | - | CASSPPRLLGQEQFF | TGTGCCAGCTCACCACCGAGACTTCTCGGGCAAGAGCAGTTCTTC
TRBJ2-1 | TRBV29-1 | 17 | TRBD1 | - | CSYGDSQLSPPVFLQFF | TGCAGCTACGGGGACAGTCAGCTCTCCCCCCCTGTATTTTTGCAGTTCTTC
TRBJ2-1 | TRBV7-2 | 15 | - | - | CASSLVGGGGNEQFF | TGTGCCAGCAGCTTAGTTGGGGGGGGCGGGAATGAGCAGTTCTTC
TRBJ2-3 | TRBV24-1 | 16 | - | - | CATSDPSGTYTDTQYF | TGTGCCACCAGTGATCCATCCGGGACCTACACAGATACGCAGTATTTT
TRBJ2-1 | TRBV20-1 | 17 | - | few | CSACTVEWESSYNEQFF | TGCAGTGCTTGCACCGTCGAGTGGGAGAGCTCCTACAATGAGCAGTTCTTC
TRBJ2-7 | TRBV20-1 | 14 | TRBD2 | many | CSANPTSGIDEQYF | TGCAGTGCTAACCCCACTAGCGGGATCGACGAGCAGTACTTC
TRBJ2-7 | TRBV5-1 | 15 | TRBD2 | few | CASSPQLAGESEQYF | TGCGCCAGCAGCCCGCAACTAGCGGGAGAGAGTGAGCAGTACTTC
TRBJ2-1 | TRBV20-1 | 18 | - | - | CSARDEFKGLETYNEQFF | TGCAGTGCTAGAGATGAGTTTAAAGGTCTGGAGACCTACAATGAGCAGTTCTTC
TRBJ2-3 | TRBV24-1 | 18 | TRBD2 | - | CATSDTGTSRSITDTQYF | TGTGCCACCAGTGATACCGGGACTAGCAGATCCATCACAGATACGCAGTATTTT
TRBJ2-1 | TRBV24-1 | 15 | TRBD2 | many | CATSDGLAGYNEQFF | TGTGCCACCAGTGATGGACTAGCGGGGTACAATGAGCAGTTCTTC
TRBJ1-1 | TRBV5-6 | 17 | - | few | CASSLERGVGPDTEAFF | TGTGCCAGCAGCTTGGAAAGGGGCGTGGGTCCGGACACTGAAGCTTTCTTT
TRBJ2-1 | TRBV12-3/TRBV12-4 | 15 | TRBD2 | many | CASRGLAVSYNEQFF | TGTGCCAGCAGGGGACTAGCGGTCTCCTACAATGAGCAGTTCTTC
TRBJ2-7 | TRBV27 | 19 | - | - | CASSLTITGLLFGSWGQYF | TGTGCCAGCAGTTTAACCATCACGGGACTCCTCTTTGGTAGTTGGGGGCAGTACTTC
TRBJ2-5 | TRBV12-3/TRBV12-4 | 12 | - | - | CASSPDPGTQYF | TGTGCCAGCAGCCCCGACCCGGGGACCCAGTACTTC
TRBJ2-7 | TRBV4-1 | 15 | TRBD1 | - | CASSQVDRASYEQYF | TGCGCCAGCAGCCAAGTGGACAGGGCCTCCTACGAGCAGTACTTC
TRBJ2-1 | TRBV10-3 | 14 | - | few | CAISERGTYNEQFF | TGTGCCATCAGTGAGCGGGGGACATACAATGAGCAGTTCTTC
TRBJ2-3 | TRBV7-3 | 16 | - | few | CASSLIAGTYTDTQYF | TGTGCCAGCAGCTTAATAGCCGGGACTTACACAGATACGCAGTATTTT
TRBJ2-7 | TRBV12-3/TRBV12-4 | 13 | TRBD2 | few | CASSFRLAGEQYF | TGTGCCAGCAGTTTTAGACTAGCGGGGGAGCAGTACTTC
TRBJ2-1 | TRBV29-1 | 11 | - | many | CSVGRDSAVSF | TGCAGCGTAGGGCGGGACTCCGCAGTTTCCTTC
TRBJ1-6 | TRBV12-3/TRBV12-4 | 18 | - | many | CASSLGGNRRRLYSPLHF | TGTGCCAGCAGTTTAGGGGGCAACAGGAGGAGACTTTATTCACCCCTCCACTTT
TRBJ2-5 | TRBV20-1 | 14 | TRBD2 | many | CSAPRGEGQETQYF | TGCAGTGCTCCCCGGGGGGAGGGCCAGGAGACCCAGTACTTC